Each of the 9 T cell receptor beta chains below was sequenced from the same sample in a study of OX40 agonist ivuxolimab in advanced cancers. Library preparation was by the immunoSEQ multiplex PCR assay. TCRdb holds this immuneACCESS table with in-frame rearrangements only. Some clones are missing; in checked studies, unresolved V genes explain under half, and the rest has no known cause. The sample table contains roughly 60,000 clones; only one count was recorded for 86% of them. The ten biggest clones cover approximately 4% of the sample. The sample consisted of CD4+ or CD8+ T cells sorted from blood, taken in a trial of the OX40 agonist ivuxolimab. The source is an adult with an advanced solid tumor such as melanoma, head and neck, liver or kidney cancer.

The gene calls are TRBV15 and TRBJ2-1; D unresolved. Trimming took off 0 bases at V and 8 bases at J, with 8 bases between the two ends. The CDR3 consists of 13 residues. The germline V gene encodes CDR1 LNHNV and CDR2 YYDKDF (reference sequence). Here the CDR3 reads CATSRDIIDEQFF. In nucleotides, the CDR3 is TGTGCCACCAGCAGAGATATAATAGATGAGCAGTTCTTC. Looking up the rest from reference TRBV15 and TRBJ2-1 gives the full variable domain: DAMVIQNPRYQVTQFGKPVTLSCSQTLNHNVMYWYQQKSSQAPKLLFHYYDKDFNNEADTPDNFQSRRPNTSFCFLDIRSPGLGDTAMYLCATSRDIIDEQFFGPGTRLTVL.

The chain has TRBV11-2 and TRBJ2-2; D may be TRBD1 or TRBD2 (6 bases each). CDR3 length: 14 residues. Trimming removed 3 bases at V and 7 bases at J, with 12 bases between. Germline V lookup: CDR1 SGHAT, CDR2 FQNNGV. The DNA for the CDR3 is TGTGCCAGCAGCTTTATAGGGGGGAGCGGGGAGCTGTTTTTT. Residues: CASSFIGGSGELFF.

The CDR3, as DNA: TGTGCCAGCAGTTACTCGAGGGGGACCACTGAAGCTTTCTTT. It translates to CASSYSRGTTEAFF. The V and J genes are TRBV6-6 and TRBJ1-1; TRBD1 might be the D (6 bases). The CDR3 spans 14 residues. Germline CDR1 and CDR2: MNHNY and SVGAGI (reference sequence). V lost 0 bases and J lost 4, with 9 bases in between.

This rearrangement joins TRBV2 to TRBJ1-2, with 7 bases that match TRBD1. V was pared by 6 bases and J by 7 bases, with 17 bases of the junction left unmatched. CDR3 length: 16 amino acids. From germline, CDR1 is SNHLY and CDR2 FYNNEI. The CDR3 reads CASRGETGYSTGGYTF. In DNA form, the CDR3 reads TGTGCCAGCAGGGGAGAGACAGGGTATAGTACGGGTGGCTACACCTTC.

This chain links TRBV7-2 with TRBJ2-7; 10 nucleotides agree with TRBD1. The CDR3 spans 15 residues. Germline-derived CDR1 and CDR2 are SGHTA and FQGNSA. Trimming at V came to 5 bases and at J to 2 bases, leaving 6 bases not matched to a gene. CDR3 protein: CASSIWDRGTYEQYF. DNA for the CDR3: TGTGCCAGCAGCATATGGGACAGGGGCACCTACGAGCAGTACTTC.

The J gene is TRBJ1-4, the V gene TRBV29-1; D gene unclear. The CDR3 runs 12 residues. Trimming cost V 6 bases and J 8 bases, with 13 bases left between them. Per germline, CDR1 SQVTM and CDR2 ANQGSEA. CDR3 DNA: TGCAGCGTGGTGGGGTCGGACGAAAAACTGTTTTTT. It translates to CSVVGSDEKLFF.

The chain links TRBV10-3 to TRBJ2-2, with D possibly TRBD2 on 5 matching bases. The V end was cut by 0 bases, the J end by 4 bases, with 12 bases between. This CDR3 spans 16 amino acids. Germline CDR1 reads ENHRY; CDR2 reads SYGVKD. DNA of the CDR3: TGTGCCATCAGTGAGTCGACCGGGGTGCGCACCGGGGAGCTGTTTTTT. It specifies CAISESTGVRTGELFF.

The V and J genes are TRBV6-5 and TRBJ2-5; D perhaps matches TRBD2 (5 bases). This CDR3 has 11 residues. Trimming removed 10 bases from V and 11 bases from J, with 17 bases in between. In germline, CDR1 is MNHEY, CDR2 SVGAGI. Here the CDR3 DNA reads TGTGCCACCGTCCTTGTCGGGGAGCAGTACTTC. The encoded protein is CATVLVGEQYF.

This chain uses TRBV28 with TRBJ1-1, with D maybe TRBD1 (5 bases). Germline V gives CDR1 MDHEN, CDR2 SYDVKM. V lost 5 bases and J lost 8, with 21 bases in between. The length of the CDR3 is 15 residues. The CDR3 protein is CASSPLGRAGEEAFF. Written as DNA, the CDR3 is TGTGCCAGCAGTCCCCTGGGGCGGGCAGGAGAGGAAGCTTTCTTT.